These 32 T cell receptor beta chains originate from one sample sequenced in a study of cytomegalovirus exposure and HLA in healthy donors. PCR amplification relied on 60 Vbeta primers (plus 13 Jbeta primers). Repertoires were generated with immunoSEQ multiplex PCR, while TCRdb's copy carries only in-frame clones and drops some. The sample has over 150,000 clones, about 80% seen once. Sequencing input: PBMCs. The receptors originated from a girl aged 10 to 17 in good health and CMV-seropositive.

V gene TRBV10-2 combines with J gene TRBJ2-5, with D perhaps TRBD1 (5 bases). Germline CDR1 WSHSY, CDR2 SAAADI. V was cut by 2 bases and J by 9 bases, with 37 bases left in between. CDR3 length: 21 amino acids. The CDR3 nucleotides are TGCGCCAGCAGTGAGAGGAAGGGGCAAGGGCTCCTCCGTATTAAGGTTGTGCCCCAGTACTTC. Protein product: CASSERKGQGLLRIKVVPQYF.

The chain joins TRBV5-6 to TRBJ2-5; 8 bases match TRBD2. Germline lookup yields CDR1 SGHDT and CDR2 YYEEEE. J lost 5 bases, V lost 6 bases, and 15 bases had no gene match. The length of the CDR3 is 16 residues. CDR3 DNA: TGTGCCAGCAACTGGGGAACGGGAGGGGACGGGGAGACCCAGTACTTC. It encodes CASNWGTGGDGETQYF. The full variable domain, its missing parts supplied by reference TRBV5-6 and TRBJ2-5, is DAGVTQSPTHLIKTRGQQVTLRCSPKSGHDTVSWYQQALGQGPQFIFQYYEEEERQRGNFPDRFSGHQFPNYSSELNVNALLLGDSALYLCASNWGTGGDGETQYFGPGTRLLVL.

This rearrangement joins TRBV6-1 to TRBJ2-1; a possible D gene is TRBD1 (6 bases). Germline-derived CDR1 and CDR2 are MNHNS and SASEGT. The CDR3 extends over 13 amino acids. The ends were cut back, 6 bases at V and 5 bases at J, with 11 bases in the middle. CDR3 in DNA: TGTGCCAGCAGCGTAGGACAGAACAATGAGCAGTTCTTC. Its protein is CASSVGQNNEQFF.

The chain has TRBV27 and TRBJ2-5, with 9 bases that match TRBD1. The CDR3 is 13 amino acids. The ends lost 3 bases at V and 11 bases at J; junction bases unmatched: 7. The germline gives CDR1 MNHEY, CDR2 SMNVEV (reference sequence). In DNA, the CDR3 is TGTGCCAGCAGTTTGGGACAGGGTGGGGAGCAGTACTTC. This gives the protein CASSLGQGGEQYF.

V usage is TRBV5-4 and J usage is TRBJ2-3; 10 nucleotides line up with TRBD2. Germline CDR1 reads SGHNT; CDR2 reads YYREEE (reference sequence). V dropped 4 bases and J dropped 9; count of bases not matched to a gene: 17. The CDR3 has 17 amino acids. The CDR3 region has the DNA TGTGCCAGCAGCCCAGGCGGCAGCGGGAGGGCCCCAGGCACGCAGTATTTT. Its protein product is CASSPGGSGRAPGTQYF. The whole variable domain, filled in from reference TRBV5-4 and TRBJ2-3, reads ETGVTQSPTHLIKTRGQQVTLRCSSQSGHNTVSWYQQALGQGPQFIFQYYREEENGRGNFPPRFSGLQFPNYSSELNVNALELDDSALYLCASSPGGSGRAPGTQYFGPGTRLTVL.

This chain joins TRBV7-9 and TRBJ2-6, with TRBD1 matching over 9 bases. Germline V gene data show CDR1 as SEHNR and CDR2 as FQNEAQ (reference sequence). V trimming: 5 bases; J trimming: 9 bases; junction bases outside the gene matches: 8. This CDR3 region has 15 residues. The CDR3 region has the DNA TGTGCCAGCAGCCCCGGGACAGGGCTAAACAACGTCCTGACTTTC. It is translated as CASSPGTGLNNVLTF.

J is TRBJ1-1 and V is TRBV19; 7 bases map to TRBD1. J was trimmed by 4 bases and V by 5 bases; bases with no gene match: 10. Germline CDR1 is LNHDA and CDR2 is SQIVND (reference sequence). The CDR3 covers 15 residues. The CDR3, as DNA: TGTGCCAGTAGTGTTTCGGGGACAGAAATCACTGAAGCTTTCTTT. Its protein product is CASSVSGTEITEAFF.

The chain carries TRBV30 and TRBJ1-1; 7 bases map to TRBD1. The CDR3 contains 13 residues. The trim removed 3 bases at V and 1 base at J, leaving 2 bases unmatched. Germline V gene sequence: CDR1 GTSNPN, CDR2 SVGIG (reference sequence). CDR3 protein: CAWSRDRNTEAFF. The CDR3 region has the DNA TGTGCCTGGAGCCGGGACAGGAACACTGAAGCTTTCTTT.

This chain joins TRBV28 and TRBJ2-1; 11 bases fit TRBD1. With 6 bases clipped from V and 5 bases from J, the junction kept 6 bases outside the gene matches. Germline loops: CDR1 MDHEN, CDR2 SYDVKM. This CDR3 spans 15 amino acids. CDR3 in amino acids: CASRTGQGVHNEQFF. The CDR3 DNA is TGTGCCAGCAGGACGGGACAGGGGGTCCACAATGAGCAGTTCTTC.

This chain joins TRBV5-6 and TRBJ2-1, with 13 bases matching TRBD2. The V and J ends lost 5 bases and 0 bases, in that order; junction bases with no gene match: 2. The length of the CDR3 is 16 residues. Germline CDR1 reads SGHDT; CDR2 reads YYEEEE. CDR3 sequence: CASSRLAGGSYNEQFF. CDR3 DNA: TGTGCCAGCAGTCGACTAGCGGGGGGCTCCTACAATGAGCAGTTCTTC.

This sequence joins TRBV28 and TRBJ2-2, with D maybe TRBD1 (6 bases). CDR3 size: 15 residues. V gave up 8 bases and J gave up 2 bases, with 15 bases separating them. From germline, CDR1 is MDHEN and CDR2 SYDVKM. The CDR3 region is CASEDPGQNTGELFF. The CDR3 DNA sequence: TGTGCCAGCGAAGATCCGGGACAAAACACCGGGGAGCTGTTTTTT.

The chain employs TRBV29-1 and TRBJ2-5, with 8 nucleotides matching TRBD2. Per germline, CDR1 SQVTM and CDR2 ANQGSEA. Germline trimming cut 6 bases from V and 4 bases from J; bases unmatched to any gene: 7. This CDR3 spans 13 amino acids. CDR3 region: CSVPGGNGETQYF. CDR3 DNA sequence: TGCAGCGTGCCGGGAGGGAACGGAGAGACCCAGTACTTC.

The gene calls are TRBV5-1 and TRBJ2-6; no definite D call. Trimming stripped 0 bases from V and 0 bases from J, with 7 bases between. CDR1 is SGHRS and CDR2 is YFSETQ in the germline V gene. The CDR3 length is 16 residues. The CDR3 nucleotides are TGCGCCAGCAGCTTGGTTAGTCCCTCTGGGGCCAACGTCCTGACTTTC. Its translation is CASSLVSPSGANVLTF.

This rearrangement joins TRBV7-3 to TRBJ2-1; TRBD2 agrees at 7 bases. The junction had 12 bases not matched to a gene; V was cut back by 4 bases and J by 6 bases. The CDR3 is 16 amino acids. In germline, CDR1 is SGHTA, CDR2 FQGTGA. In nucleotides, the CDR3 is TGTGCCAGCAGCTCTCCCCCCGGGACTACACCCAATGAGCAGTTCTTC. As protein: CASSSPPGTTPNEQFF.

The chain is built from TRBV9 and TRBJ2-5; D unresolved. The CDR3 totals 14 residues. CDR1 and CDR2 from the germline V gene are SGDLS and YYNGEE. The V and J ends lost 4 bases and 7 bases respectively, with 17 bases between them. This CDR3 reads CASSPRARRPTQYF. CDR3 nucleotides: TGTGCCAGCAGCCCCCGCGCGAGGCGTCCGACCCAGTACTTC.

This clone was recorded once. J is TRBJ2-2 and V is TRBV2; 7 bases agree with TRBD1. CDR3 length: 14 residues. CDR1 is SNHLY, CDR2 FYNNEI, per germline. The junction had 7 bases not matched to a gene; V was cut back by 7 bases and J by 5 bases. The CDR3 protein is CASKGQRETGELFF. The DNA of the CDR3 is TGTGCCAGCAAGGGACAGAGGGAGACCGGGGAGCTGTTTTTT.

V gene TRBV23-1 combines with J gene TRBJ2-1; TRBD1 is a possible D gene (6 bases). TRBV23-1 is marked as an open reading frame, function uncertain. This CDR3 comprises 14 residues. V was pared by 8 bases and J by 8 bases, with 19 bases between. As DNA, the CDR3 is TGCGCCAGCTGGACAGACCCTAGAAGGGATGAGCAGTTCTTC. As protein: CASWTDPRRDEQFF.

The chain employs TRBV7-2 and TRBJ1-5; 9 bases match TRBD1. The CDR3 runs to 16 residues. V lost 5 bases to trimming and J lost 2 bases; unmatched junction nucleotides: 7. Germline CDR1 is SGHTA and CDR2 is FQGNSA. The CDR3 spells CASSATGGGGNQPQHF. As DNA, the CDR3 is TGTGCCAGCAGCGCGACAGGGGGAGGAGGCAATCAGCCCCAGCATTTT.

The chain carries TRBV28 and TRBJ1-5, with D tentatively TRBD1 (6 bases). Trimming cost V 4 bases and J 2 bases, with 12 bases left between them. The germline gives CDR1 MDHEN, CDR2 SYDVKM. The CDR3 length is 15 residues. The CDR3 DNA is TGTGCCAGCAGTTCCTGGACAGAGCGCAATCAGCCCCAGCATTTT. It specifies CASSSWTERNQPQHF.

The chain has TRBV11-2 and TRBJ2-7; 8 nucleotides agree with TRBD1. CDR1 and CDR2 (germline): SGHAT, FQNNGV. V was clipped by 5 bases and J by 3 bases; unmatched bases: 9. The CDR3 totals 15 residues. The DNA for the CDR3 is TGTGCCAGCAGCCACGCCGGGACAGGCTTCTACGAGCAGTACTTC. It is translated as CASSHAGTGFYEQYF.

V gene TRBV5-6 combines with J gene TRBJ2-5, with D possibly being TRBD2 (6 bases). Germline CDR1 is SGHDT and CDR2 is YYEEEE. The CDR3 is made up of 13 amino acids. Trimming removed 5 bases from V and 1 base from J, with 9 bases in between. CDR3 DNA: TGTGCCAGCAGGGTGGGGGGCCAAGAGACCCAGTACTTC. Translating gives CASRVGGQETQYF.

A few counts support this clone. The chain recombines TRBV11-2 with TRBJ1-4, with TRBD1 as a possible D gene (5 bases). The CDR3 consists of 14 residues. Germline assignment: CDR1 SGHAT and CDR2 FQNNGV. V dropped 4 bases and J dropped 5 bases, with 11 bases sitting between them. As DNA, the CDR3 is TGTGCCAGCAGCTCCGGGGGGGGGAATGAAAAACTGTTTTTT. Amino acids: CASSSGGGNEKLFF.

The V gene is TRBV27, the J gene TRBJ2-7, with TRBD1 matching 7 bases. V was clipped by 5 bases and J by 4 bases; unmatched bases: 5. The CDR3 consists of 13 residues. Germline V lookup: CDR1 MNHEY, CDR2 SMNVEV (reference sequence). The CDR3 here is CASSRQGVYEQYF. CDR3 bases: TGTGCCAGCAGTAGGCAGGGGGTATACGAGCAGTACTTC.

This clone was detected only a few times. The rearrangement uses TRBV6-5 and TRBJ1-1; D is perhaps TRBD1 (5 bases). The CDR3 has 15 residues. Trimming cost V 0 bases and J 4 bases, with 12 bases left between them. From germline, CDR1 is MNHEY and CDR2 SVGAGI. The DNA for the CDR3 is TGTGCCAGCAGTTACTCCAGGGCTTTGGGCACTGAAGCTTTCTTT. Translated: CASSYSRALGTEAFF.

The chain uses TRBV18 and TRBJ2-1; D perhaps matches TRBD1 (6 bases). This CDR3 is 14 amino acids long. Trimming stripped 2 bases from V and 2 bases from J, with 7 bases between. Germline CDR1 KGHSH, CDR2 LQKENI. The CDR3 region is CASSPSGAYNEQFF. The CDR3, as DNA: TGTGCCAGCTCACCATCAGGGGCCTACAATGAGCAGTTCTTC.

The CDR3 DNA reads TGCAGCGTTGAGGACAGGGGTAGAACTGAAGCTTTCTTT. Translation: CSVEDRGRTEAFF. The chain combines TRBV29-1 with TRBJ1-1; TRBD1 aligns across 9 bases. V dropped 3 bases and J dropped 5; count of bases not matched to a gene: 4. The CDR3 length is 13 residues. The germline V gene encodes CDR1 SQVTM and CDR2 ANQGSEA.

CDR3 DNA: TGTGCCAGCAGTGCACAGCGGAACTACAATGAGCAGTTCTTC. It yields the protein CASSAQRNYNEQFF. This sequence joins TRBV6-1 and TRBJ2-1; tentative D call: TRBD2 (5 bases). Trimming removed 4 bases from V and 3 bases from J, with 10 bases in between. The CDR3 totals 14 residues. The germline gives CDR1 MNHNS, CDR2 SASEGT.

The gene calls are TRBV28 and TRBJ2-1, with D maybe TRBD1 (6 bases). This CDR3 contains 16 residues. Germline V gene lookup returns CDR1 MDHEN and CDR2 SYDVKM. V was pared by 8 bases and J by 0 bases, with 17 bases between. The CDR3 loop is CASGTSGRISYNEQFF. CDR3 sequence (DNA): TGTGCCAGCGGGACATCGGGACGGATCTCCTACAATGAGCAGTTCTTC.

The chain joins TRBV30 to TRBJ2-7, with a tentative D call TRBD1 (7 bases). The germline V gene has CDR1 GTSNPN and CDR2 SVGIG (reference sequence). This CDR3 has 14 amino acids. Between the trimmed V and J ends, which lost 5 bases and 3 bases, there was a span of 17 bases. This CDR3 reads CAWAGTAGHYEQYF. The DNA for the CDR3 is TGTGCCTGGGCTGGGACAGCGGGCCACTACGAGCAGTACTTC.

The CDR3 loop is CASGGQGGLFYGYTF. Here the CDR3 DNA reads TGTGCCAGCGGGGGACAGGGGGGTCTTTTCTATGGCTACACCTTC. The chain carries TRBV28 and TRBJ1-2, with 11 bases fitting TRBD1. This CDR3 is built from 15 residues. Germline CDR1 reads MDHEN; CDR2 reads SYDVKM. V dropped 8 bases and J dropped 4; count of bases not matched to a gene: 9.

The chain is built from TRBV7-2 and TRBJ1-1; D gene ambiguous. Germline CDR1 reads SGHTA; CDR2 reads FQGNSA. The V and J ends lost 4 bases and 1 base respectively, with 7 bases between them. This CDR3 spans 13 amino acids. The CDR3 is CASSSHANTEAFF. The CDR3 bases are TGTGCCAGCAGCTCACACGCGAACACTGAAGCTTTCTTT.

V and J are TRBV4-1 and TRBJ2-2; TRBD2 is a possible D gene (6 bases). CDR3 length equals 17 residues. Trimming cost V 1 base and J 0 bases, with 12 bases left between them. In germline, CDR1 is MGHRA, CDR2 YSYEKL. The CDR3, as DNA: TGCGCCAGCAGCCAAGGTGTCACTAGCACGAACACCGGGGAGCTGTTTTTT. This sequence encodes CASSQGVTSTNTGELFF.